This T cell receptor beta chain was captured by sequencing in a study of T cell repertoires in cytomegalovirus infection. This clonotype was recorded at least ten times. Its antigen is not identified. TCRdb reprocessed the reads via MiXCR and lists one record per CDR3 protein. The sample holds approximately 1,000,000 distinct CDR3 sequences; approximately 31% are singletons and the top ten take roughly 12%. The TCR originated in a human donor in good health (CMV status not recorded). Some clones in this sample may be carry-over from other donors' samples. The specimen was cultured CD8+ T cells from PBMCs, collected from culture after CMV antigen stimulation.

This chain's CDR3 is CASAIGGSYEQYV. The CDR3, as DNA: TGTGCCAGCGCGATTGGGGGCTCCTACGAGCAGTACGTC. The V call is TRBV7-2, the J call TRBJ2-7, with D tentatively TRBD1 or TRBD2 (5 bases each). This CDR3 region has 13 residues. CDR1 and CDR2 (germline): SGHTA, FQGNSA. V was trimmed by 8 bases and J by 0 bases, leaving 11 bases between them.